This T cell receptor (beta chain) comes out of a study of blood T cell repertoires in COVID-19. Study summary: Researchers got acute and convalescent COVID-19 samples from the United States, Italy and Spain.

With regard to this clone: One end of the junction is discordant with germline, which a read error may explain.

Authors' processing steps: Amplified reference gene primers provided the basis for estimating nucleated cell counts. Method: immunoSEQ multiplex PCR; TCRdb's copy keeps in-frame clones and lacks some. The V and J calls and the clone size are those of that table, but D and trimming were determined from the DNA. The repertoire holds some 200,000 clones, with around 85% as singletons. The CDR3 sequence is 12 residues long. The V gene's germline CDR1 is WSHSY and CDR2 SAAADI. This sequence joins TRBV10-2 and TRBJ2-3; TRBD2 agrees at 9 bases. The clonotype originates from a woman in her 70s with acute or convalescent COVID-19. Sequences were obtained from peripheral blood. In DNA, the CDR3 is TGCGCCAGCAGTTTTACCTTAGCGGGGGTGCGATTT. It yields the protein CASSFTLAGVRF.